Listed below are T cell receptor beta chains from one sample, sequenced in a study of OX40 agonist ivuxolimab in advanced cancers. The assay was immunoSEQ multiplex PCR, and TCRdb's table has in-frame clones only and misses some. This sample has 53,000 or so clones, with 84% found just once. The material was CD4+ or CD8+ T cells sorted from blood, obtained in a trial of the OX40 agonist ivuxolimab. The receptor set was obtained from an adult with an advanced solid tumor such as melanoma, head and neck, liver or kidney cancer. Each CDR3 is given without its conserved first and last residue.

j_call: TRBJ2-3; v_call: TRBV5-1; cdr3_aa: ASGYSSTDTQY
j_call: TRBJ2-3; v_call: TRBV4-2; cdr3_aa: ASSGLAGGDTQY
j_call: TRBJ1-1; v_call: TRBV4-3; cdr3_aa: ASSADRGNTEAF
j_call: TRBJ1-6; v_call: TRBV28; cdr3_aa: ASSFPRGRDSPLH
j_call: TRBJ2-3; v_call: TRBV7-8; cdr3_aa: ASSPPFAKTDTQY
j_call: TRBJ1-1; v_call: TRBV6-5; cdr3_aa: ASSSSGRSRDTEAF
j_call: TRBJ1-4; v_call: TRBV6-6; cdr3_aa: ASGGTTNEKLF
j_call: TRBJ1-5; v_call: TRBV6-5; cdr3_aa: ASTKVGGPQPQH
j_call: TRBJ1-5; v_call: TRBV6-5; cdr3_aa: ASSRDRVNQPQH
j_call: TRBJ1-1; v_call: TRBV6-5; cdr3_aa: ASSYGQVSEAF
j_call: TRBJ2-7; v_call: TRBV30; cdr3_aa: AWSFGLDYEQY
j_call: TRBJ2-3; v_call: TRBV15; cdr3_aa: ATSRDAITDTQY
j_call: TRBJ1-1; v_call: TRBV7-9; cdr3_aa: ASSLAGALEAF
j_call: TRBJ2-7; v_call: TRBV29-1; cdr3_aa: SVEVGEGRGTYEQY
j_call: TRBJ2-3; v_call: TRBV5-5; cdr3_aa: ASSLSAGWQY
j_call: TRBJ1-2; v_call: TRBV19; cdr3_aa: ASSIVPGSAGYT
j_call: TRBJ1-2; v_call: TRBV7-2; cdr3_aa: ASSLAPGTGDNYGYT
j_call: TRBJ2-3; v_call: TRBV12-5; cdr3_aa: ASGPGTSGSSTDTQY
j_call: TRBJ1-2; v_call: TRBV9; cdr3_aa: ASSADDELYGYT
j_call: TRBJ2-5; v_call: TRBV7-6; cdr3_aa: ASSLGALGVQETQY